This is a list of T cell receptor beta chains from one sample in a study of cytomegalovirus exposure and HLA in healthy donors. TCRdb keeps only in-frame clones here, not all; method: immunoSEQ multiplex PCR. Seen here are fewer than 200,000 clones, more than 80% observed once, and the top ten hold roughly 3%. The source material was PBMCs. The receptors stem from a woman between 18 and 30 years old in good health and CMV-seropositive. Both conserved end residues are part of each CDR3. D genes are given only for firm matches. For some rows the clone size is stated as once, few or many, or as a class when expanded; others skip it.

d_gene	abundance	v_gene	j_gene	CDR3nt	CDR3aa
.	.	TRBV6-6	TRBJ2-1	TGTGCCAGCAGTTACTCCGTTGGGGGCGAGCAGTTCTTC	CASSYSVGGEQFF
.	.	TRBV2	TRBJ2-5	TGTGCCAGCAGTGAAAGGCCAGGGGATCAGGAGACCCAGTACTTC	CASSERPGDQETQYF
.	.	TRBV28	TRBJ2-2	TGTGCCAGCAGTTTTTACGGGAGCGCGGGCACCGGGGAGCTGTTTTTT	CASSFYGSAGTGELFF
TRBD2	once	TRBV5-1	TRBJ2-3	TGCGCCAGCAGCCGTAGCGGGGGGGCCCGAGATACGCAGTATTTT	CASSRSGGARDTQYF
TRBD1	.	TRBV4-2	TRBJ1-1	TGTGCCAGCAGCCAAGATAGAAGGGGGCCTGAAGCTTTCTTT	CASSQDRRGPEAFF
.	.	TRBV19	TRBJ1-5	TGTGCCAGTAGTATTGAGGGGGTGGCGGATCAGCCCCAGCATTTT	CASSIEGVADQPQHF
.	once	TRBV6-5	TRBJ2-7	TGTGCCAGCAGTTACGCCGGGACACCATCCTACGAGCAGTACTTC	CASSYAGTPSYEQYF
.	.	TRBV19	TRBJ1-6	TGTGCCAGTAGTATAGTGGCAGGGTATAATTCACCCCTCCACTTT	CASSIVAGYNSPLHF
.	.	TRBV6-1	TRBJ2-7	TGTGCCAGCAGTTTGGACAGCCGCTTCTCCTACGAGCAGTACTTC	CASSLDSRFSYEQYF
TRBD2	.	TRBV27	TRBJ2-7	TGTGCCAGCAGTCGATTAACTAGCGGGAGCGGAATGATGAGCGAGCAGTACTTC	CASSRLTSGSGMMSEQYF
TRBD2	.	TRBV9	TRBJ2-7	TGTGCCAGCAGCGCCACTAGCGGGAGGGCCCAAGTCCGCGACGAGCAGTACTTC	CASSATSGRAQVRDEQYF
TRBD2	.	TRBV10-3	TRBJ2-1	TGTGCCATCAGACGCACCGGGACTAAGGACTACAATGAGCAGTTCTTC	CAIRRTGTKDYNEQFF
.	.	TRBV11-3	TRBJ2-7	TGTGCCAGCAGCCAGGGACACCCCTCCTACGAGCAGTACTTC	CASSQGHPSYEQYF
TRBD2	.	TRBV28	TRBJ2-1	TGTGCCAGCAGTGCCACTAGCGGGAGGTACAATGAGCAGTTCTTC	CASSATSGRYNEQFF
.	.	TRBV19	TRBJ1-2	TGTGCCAGTAGGTTAGGGGGTTTACGCTCTAACTATGGCTACACCTTC	CASRLGGLRSNYGYTF
.	.	TRBV21-1	TRBJ2-7	TGTGCCAGCAGCAAAGGCCGGCGGACTAGCGGGAGAAAAGGTGCGGTCTACGAGCAGTACTTC	CASSKGRRTSGRKGAVYEQYF
TRBD1	.	TRBV6-4	TRBJ1-5	TGTGCCAGCAGTGACCGGACAGGGTATTTGGGAGATCAGCCCCAGCATTTT	CASSDRTGYLGDQPQHF
.	.	TRBV2	TRBJ2-7	TGTGCCAGCAGTGACCCGGGTACCCGCTTCTACGAGCAGTACTTC	CASSDPGTRFYEQYF
TRBD1	.	TRBV7-2	TRBJ2-1	TGTGCCAGCAGCGCCCACAGGGGAGCAAGTGAGCAGTTCTTC	CASSAHRGASEQFF
.	.	TRBV19	TRBJ1-2	TGTGCCACCCAAGAGGAGGTGGGCTATGGCTACACCTTC	CATQEEVGYGYTF
TRBD1	.	TRBV27	TRBJ1-4	TGTGCCAGCAGTTTTACAGGGGGAGAAAAACTGTTTTTT	CASSFTGGEKLFF
.	.	TRBV9	TRBJ1-2	TGTGCCAGCAGCGGGGGACACGCCAGACTTGGAGGCTACACCTTC	CASSGGHARLGGYTF
.	.	TRBV12-5	TRBJ2-7	TGTGCTAGTGGTTTGAGTGGGTTAGGGGTCGAGCAGTACTTC	CASGLSGLGVEQYF
TRBD1	.	TRBV29-1	TRBJ1-5	TGCAGCGCTTGGACAGGGGGCGCGGGGCAGCCCCAGCATTTT	CSAWTGGAGQPQHF
.	.	TRBV7-2	TRBJ1-5	TGTGCCAGCAGCTTAGGTTATGGCAATCAGCCCCAGCATTTT	CASSLGYGNQPQHF
TRBD2	.	TRBV19	TRBJ2-3	TGTGCCAGCCGCACTAGCGGAGTAGACACAGATACGCAGTATTTT	CASRTSGVDTDTQYF
.	.	TRBV10-2	TRBJ2-2	TGCGCCAGCCAGCAGGGTGGGGAGCTGTTTTTT	CASQQGGELFF
TRBD1	.	TRBV27	TRBJ1-2	TGTGCCAGCAGTTTGCTCCCGACAGGGGAGTCGGGGGGCTACACCTTC	CASSLLPTGESGGYTF
.	.	TRBV7-7	TRBJ2-5	TGTGCCAGCAGCTTAGGGGGCACGAGGGAGACCCAGTACTTC	CASSLGGTRETQYF
.	.	TRBV5-4	TRBJ2-4	TGTGCCAGCAGCTTGGCCACGGGAGCCAAAAACATTCAGTACTTC	CASSLATGAKNIQYF
TRBD2	.	TRBV4-1	TRBJ2-3	TGCGCCAGCAGCCAAGACGCGGGGGTAGGTGATACGCAGTATTTT	CASSQDAGVGDTQYF
.	.	TRBV15	TRBJ2-3	TGTGCCACCAGCACGACAGGTAGCACAGATACGCAGTATTTT	CATSTTGSTDTQYF
.	.	TRBV6-5	TRBJ2-7	TGTGCCAGCAGTTACAGCGGCCGATCAGATTACGAGCAGTACTTC	CASSYSGRSDYEQYF
.	.	TRBV6-6	TRBJ1-1	TGTGCCAGCAGTTATCCAGGGACGCCTGGAGGGGCTTTCTTT	CASSYPGTPGGAFF
TRBD2	.	TRBV27	TRBJ2-7	TGTGCCAGCAGTTTAAGCCGGGGGGTCTACGAGCAGTACTTC	CASSLSRGVYEQYF
.	.	TRBV6-5	TRBJ1-1	TGTGCCAGCAGTTACTCGGGCGGAGGAACTGAAGCTTTCTTT	CASSYSGGGTEAFF
.	.	TRBV1	TRBJ2-7	TGCACCAGCAGCCAGTCCAGCGGGAGAGTCCCCTACGAGCAGTACTTC	CTSSQSSGRVPYEQYF
.	.	TRBV18	TRBJ2-5	TGTGCCAGCTTCCCGGGTATTGGGGAGACCCAGTACTTC	CASFPGIGETQYF
.	once	TRBV18	TRBJ1-3	TGTGCCAGCTCACCACCCCGGACAGCCTTATATTTT	CASSPPRTALYF
.	.	TRBV7-9	TRBJ1-6	TGTGCCAGCGGGCCGACAAATGGATTTTCACCCCTCCACTTT	CASGPTNGFSPLHF
TRBD2	once	TRBV4-3	TRBJ2-1	TGCGCCAGCAGCCAAGTCGGACTAGCGGGAGAGCGTGAGCAGTTCTTC	CASSQVGLAGEREQFF
.	once	TRBV19	TRBJ1-2	TGTGCCAGTATCGGGAGGGCCCGGGCGGGCGGCTACACCTTC	CASIGRARAGGYTF
TRBD1	.	TRBV6-1	TRBJ1-5	TGTGCCAGCAGTGTCAACAGGGGGCGAGGGGGTTATGGTCAGCCCCAGCATTTT	CASSVNRGRGGYGQPQHF
.	.	TRBV4-1	TRBJ1-1	TGCGCCAGCAGCCGTGAGGTGGGGGGGAACACTGAAGCTTTCTTT	CASSREVGGNTEAFF